A single sample gave rise to the 18 T cell receptor beta chains below, sequenced in a study of PD-L1 blockade in urothelial cancer. Time point specified: pretreatment peripheral blood. Measured with immunoSEQ multiplex PCR; TCRdb has only the in-frame clones, and not every one. The sample lists under 95,000 clones, roughly 84% seen once, with around a tenth in the top ten. The sequencing here drew on PBMCs, taken around atezolizumab (anti-PD-L1) treatment. The receptors come from a woman aged 70 to 79 with urothelial cancer.

The chain joins TRBV30 to TRBJ2-7; TRBD1 matches 7 bases. Per germline, CDR1 GTSNPN and CDR2 SVGIG (reference sequence). CDR3 length equals 12 residues. Trimming took 2 bases from V and 4 from J; bases not matched to a gene: 2. The CDR3 nucleotides are TGTGCCTGGAGTACACAGGGGTACGAGCAGTACTTC. It codes for CAWSTQGYEQYF. The variable domain in full, with the rest retrieved from reference TRBV30 and TRBJ2-7, is SQTIHQWPATLVQPVGSPLSLECTVEGTSNPNLYWYRQAAGRGLQLLFYSVGIGQISSEVPQNLSASRPQDRQFILSSKKLLLSDSGFYLCAWSTQGYEQYFGPGTRLTVT.

This sequence joins TRBV4-1 and TRBJ2-1; D gene ambiguous. CDR1 MGHRA and CDR2 YSYEKL come from the germline V gene. The V gene lost 3 bases and the J gene lost 10 bases, with 13 bases spanning the gap. CDR3 length equals 13 residues. The CDR3 nucleotides read TGCGCCAGCAGCCAGCCGCCGGTCCGGGAGCAGTTCTTC. This translates into CASSQPPVREQFF.

The J gene is TRBJ2-7, the V gene TRBV28, with 8 bases fitting TRBD2. Losses at the gene ends were 5 bases for V and 0 bases for J; bases not matched to a gene: 3. The CDR3 runs to 14 residues. CDR1 and CDR2 (germline): MDHEN, SYDVKM. The CDR3 coding sequence is TGTGCCAGCAGTCGGGGGGGGCCCTCCTACGAGCAGTACTTC. As protein: CASSRGGPSYEQYF.

The genes are TRBV19 and TRBJ1-3, with 9 positions matching TRBD1. Unmatched junction bases numbered 3, after V lost 3 bases and J lost 3 bases. Germline CDR1 and CDR2: LNHDA and SQIVND (reference sequence). The CDR3 is made up of 15 amino acids. The chain's CDR3 is CASSIGTGNGNTIYF. CDR3 sequence (DNA): TGTGCCAGTAGTATCGGGACAGGGAATGGAAACACCATATATTTT.

J is TRBJ2-3 and V is TRBV11-3, with 7 positions matching TRBD1. The V gene end was trimmed by 6 bases and the J gene end by 1 base; junction bases not matched to a gene: 4. The germline V gene has CDR1 SGHNT and CDR2 YENEEA. This CDR3 comprises 14 residues. CDR3 DNA sequence: TGTGCCAGCAGTTCAACAGGGGGCACAGATACGCAGTATTTT. Protein: CASSSTGGTDTQYF.

V gene TRBV5-5 combines with J gene TRBJ2-7, with D maybe TRBD2 (5 bases). The germline CDR1 and CDR2 sequences are SGHKS and YYEKEE (reference sequence). V gave up 4 bases and J gave up 9 bases, with 20 bases separating them. This CDR3 has 14 amino acids. Here the CDR3 reads CASSQTVDSRRQYF. Written as DNA, the CDR3 is TGTGCCAGCAGCCAGACCGTGGACTCCCGAAGGCAGTACTTC.

The chain carries TRBV9 and TRBJ1-3; D gene uncertain. The CDR3 spans 18 residues. Germline-derived CDR1 and CDR2 are SGDLS and YYNGEE. V was cut by 0 bases and J by 0 bases, with 16 bases left in between. The CDR3 region is CASSVGRFAGYSGNTIYF. The CDR3 nucleotides are TGTGCCAGCAGCGTAGGGAGGTTCGCGGGATACTCTGGAAACACCATATATTTT.

J is TRBJ1-5 and V is TRBV28, with D possibly being TRBD1 (6 bases). There are 13 residues in the CDR3. Germline loops: CDR1 MDHEN, CDR2 SYDVKM. Between the trimmed V and J ends, which lost 10 bases and 9 bases, there was a span of 19 bases. The CDR3, as DNA: TGTGCCACAATACAGGGCGGGAGATTGCCCCAGCATTTT. This codes for CATIQGGRLPQHF.

This chain connects TRBV5-1 to TRBJ1-5; D perhaps matches TRBD1 (6 bases). V dropped 4 bases and J dropped 3 bases, with 17 bases sitting between them. Germline V gene data show CDR1 as SGHRS and CDR2 as YFSETQ. The CDR3 runs to 16 residues. This CDR3 is CASSPGPDSINQPQHF. CDR3 sequence (DNA): TGCGCCAGCAGCCCGGGACCGGACAGTATCAATCAGCCCCAGCATTTT.

The chain couples TRBV6-5 to TRBJ1-2; a weak D match, TRBD1 (6 bases). Deletions cut 8 bases from V and 4 bases from J, with 17 bases between. The CDR3 contains 14 residues. Germline CDR1 is MNHEY and CDR2 is SVGAGI. CDR3 amino acids: CASAPAGVAYGYTF. DNA of the CDR3: TGTGCCAGCGCGCCGGCAGGGGTTGCCTATGGCTACACCTTC.

The chain carries TRBV28 and TRBJ1-5, with 7 bases identical to TRBD1. The trim removed 6 bases at V and 0 bases at J, leaving 8 bases unmatched. CDR1 MDHEN and CDR2 SYDVKM come from the germline V gene. The CDR3 has 16 residues. CDR3 amino acids: CASRKGTEISNQPQHF. The CDR3 DNA sequence: TGTGCCAGCAGGAAAGGGACAGAAATTAGCAATCAGCCCCAGCATTTT.

This sequence joins TRBV19 and TRBJ2-5, with a tentative D call TRBD1 (6 bases). In germline, CDR1 is LNHDA, CDR2 SQIVND (reference sequence). V lost 4 bases and J lost 2, with 11 bases in between. The CDR3 consists of 14 residues. Here the CDR3 reads CASSKGHLQETQYF. The CDR3 DNA reads as TGTGCCAGTAGTAAGGGACACCTTCAAGAGACCCAGTACTTC.

The chain uses TRBV30 and TRBJ2-2; 10 bases are shared with TRBD2. This CDR3 region has 14 residues. V trimming: 6 bases; J trimming: 6 bases; junction bases outside the gene matches: 7. Germline V gene data show CDR1 as GTSNPN and CDR2 as SVGIG (reference sequence). Here the CDR3 DNA reads TGTGCCTGCCTCACTAGCGGGACTGCCGGGGAGCTGTTTTTT. As protein: CACLTSGTAGELFF. Based on the CDR3 plus reference TRBV30 and TRBJ2-2, the full variable domain is SQTIHQWPATLVQPVGSPLSLECTVEGTSNPNLYWYRQAAGRGLQLLFYSVGIGQISSEVPQNLSASRPQDRQFILSSKKLLLSDSGFYLCACLTSGTAGELFFGEGSRLTVL.

The chain joins TRBV5-1 to TRBJ2-7; 9 nucleotides match TRBD1. The length of the CDR3 is 14 residues. The junction had 6 bases not matched to a gene; V was cut back by 4 bases and J by 4 bases. In germline, CDR1 is SGHRS, CDR2 YFSETQ. CDR3 nucleotide sequence: TGCGCCAGCAGCGTGACAGGGGGGGTATACGAGCAGTACTTC. Translating gives CASSVTGGVYEQYF. Supplemented by reference TRBV5-1 and TRBJ2-7, the full variable domain reads KAGVTQTPRYLIKTRGQQVTLSCSPISGHRSVSWYQQTPGQGLQFLFEYFSETQRNKGNFPGRFSGRQFSNSRSEMNVSTLELGDSALYLCASSVTGGVYEQYFGPGTRLTVT.

The V and J genes are TRBV7-8 and TRBJ2-5, with 15 bases identical to TRBD2. The length of the CDR3 is 17 residues. Trimming at V came to 4 bases and at J to 2 bases, leaving 5 bases not matched to a gene. The germline gives CDR1 SGHVS, CDR2 FQNEAQ. The chain's CDR3 is CASSSGLAGGPQETQYF. CDR3 in DNA: TGTGCCAGCAGCTCGGGACTAGCGGGAGGCCCACAAGAGACCCAGTACTTC.

The chain joins TRBV6-4 to TRBJ1-1; D might be TRBD1 (6 bases). CDR1 is MRHNA and CDR2 is SNTAGT in the germline V gene. The ends were cut back, 8 bases at V and 3 bases at J, with 7 bases in the middle. The CDR3 contains 11 residues. CDR3 amino acids: CASPGDTEAFF. The CDR3, as DNA: TGTGCCAGCCCAGGGGACACTGAAGCTTTCTTT.

This chain uses TRBV2 with TRBJ2-7; D is ambiguous. With 4 bases removed from V and 3 bases from J, the gap between germline ends came to 7 bases. Germline V gives CDR1 SNHLY, CDR2 FYNNEI. The CDR3 runs 12 residues. CDR3 amino acids: CASSVVRYEQYF. The CDR3 DNA sequence: TGTGCCAGCAGTGTCGTCCGCTACGAGCAGTACTTC.

This clone was seen only once. The V gene is TRBV6-5, the J gene TRBJ2-7, with D possibly matching TRBD1 (6 bases). The germline gives CDR1 MNHEY, CDR2 SVGAGI. The CDR3 extends over 14 amino acids. Trimming removed 0 bases from V and 1 base from J, with 7 bases in between. CDR3 loop: CASSYSQGSYEQYF. CDR3 nucleotide sequence: TGTGCCAGCAGTTACTCGCAGGGGTCCTACGAGCAGTACTTC.